These 24 T cell receptor beta chains came from one sample sequenced in a study of cytomegalovirus exposure and HLA in healthy donors. Both 60 Vbeta primers and 13 Jbeta primers went into the PCR. Repertoires were generated with immunoSEQ multiplex PCR, while TCRdb's copy carries only in-frame clones and drops some. Of around 150,000 clones in the sample, 80% were seen once. The source material was PBMCs. The source is a man aged 25-45 years in good health and CMV-seronegative.

This chain links TRBV18 with TRBJ2-1, with 13 bases that match TRBD2. V lost 3 bases and J lost 5; bases outside the gene matches: 4. The germline gives CDR1 KGHSH, CDR2 LQKENI. The CDR3 has 16 amino acids. This CDR3 reads CASSPQLAGGDNEQFF. CDR3 bases: TGTGCCAGCTCACCCCAACTAGCGGGAGGGGACAATGAGCAGTTCTTC.

This rearrangement joins TRBV7-7 to TRBJ1-1; D unclear. The CDR3 contains 13 residues. Germline assignment: CDR1 SSHAT and CDR2 FNYEAQ (reference sequence). The V and J ends lost 5 bases and 6 bases respectively, with 13 bases between them. For the CDR3, the DNA is TGTGCCAGCAGCCGCAATTCGGGATCTGAAGCTTTCTTT. Amino acids: CASSRNSGSEAFF.

This clone appeared a single time. The chain links TRBV27 to TRBJ1-6; 9 bases are shared with TRBD1. V trimming: 2 bases; J trimming: 1 base; junction bases outside the gene matches: 6. This CDR3 has 18 residues. From germline, CDR1 is MNHEY and CDR2 SMNVEV (reference sequence). The CDR3 reads CASSLGTGSGSYNSPLHF. CDR3 nucleotides: TGTGCCAGCAGTTTAGGGACAGGGTCAGGATCCTATAATTCACCCCTCCACTTT.

The rearrangement joins TRBV28 to TRBJ1-1; D gene unclear. V was trimmed by 5 bases and J by 0 bases, leaving 7 bases between them. The CDR3 sequence is 13 residues long. The germline V gene has CDR1 MDHEN and CDR2 SYDVKM. The CDR3 nucleotides are TGTGCCAGCAGTCCCACGGTGAACACTGAAGCTTTCTTT. Protein sequence: CASSPTVNTEAFF.

The V and J genes are TRBV19 and TRBJ2-2; 9 nucleotides line up with TRBD2. CDR1 LNHDA and CDR2 SQIVND come from the germline V gene (reference sequence). CDR3 length equals 15 residues. The V and J ends lost 4 bases and 6 bases, in that order; junction bases with no gene match: 6. In nucleotides, the CDR3 is TGTGCCAGTAGTAGGGCGGGGGGGCCGGCCGGGGAGCTGTTTTTT. Protein: CASSRAGGPAGELFF.

The V gene is TRBV7-6, the J gene TRBJ1-4; D might be TRBD1 (5 bases). This CDR3 contains 14 residues. V was shortened by 5 bases and J by 8 bases, with 15 bases between the two germline ends. Germline V gives CDR1 SGHVS, CDR2 FNYEAQ. CDR3 protein: CASSLEGRGEKLFF. CDR3 coding DNA: TGTGCCAGCAGCCTTGAAGGGCGGGGGGAAAAACTGTTTTTT.

The genes are TRBV28 and TRBJ1-5; a possible D gene is TRBD1 (5 bases). The CDR3 spans 15 residues. The V end was cut by 7 bases, the J end by 3 bases, with 16 bases between. Germline assignment: CDR1 MDHEN and CDR2 SYDVKM. The CDR3 region is CASTRAAGLNQPQHF. DNA for the CDR3: TGTGCCAGCACCAGAGCTGCAGGGCTCAATCAGCCCCAGCATTTT.

The V and J genes are TRBV7-6 and TRBJ2-7; no firm D call. CDR1 SGHVS and CDR2 FNYEAQ come from the germline V gene. Trimming removed 2 bases at V and 7 bases at J, with 6 bases between. This CDR3 comprises 11 residues. The CDR3 DNA is TGTGCCAGCAGCTTATACGAGGAGCAGTACTTC. This codes for CASSLYEEQYF. The complete variable domain, with remaining parts taken from reference TRBV7-6 and TRBJ2-7, reads GAGVSQSPRYKVTKRGQDVALRCDPISGHVSLYWYRQALGQGPEFLTYFNYEAQQDKSGLPNDRFSAERPEGSISTLTIQRTEQRDSAMYRCASSLYEEQYFGPGTRLTVT.

The genes are TRBV5-4 and TRBJ1-6; D is unclear. Germline values: CDR1 SGHNT, CDR2 YYREEE (reference sequence). Trimming pared 3 bases from V and 9 bases from J, leaving 16 bases between. The CDR3 runs 15 residues. The CDR3 DNA is TGTGCCAGCAGCTCCCGGGATCTCGGGCGTTCACCCCTCCACTTT. Protein: CASSSRDLGRSPLHF.

The rearrangement joins TRBV19 to TRBJ2-3; maybe TRBD1 (6 bases). The CDR3 totals 16 residues. CDR1 and CDR2 (germline): LNHDA, SQIVND (reference sequence). Trimming took off 4 bases at V and 3 bases at J, with 17 bases between the two ends. DNA for the CDR3: TGTGCCAGTAGTAGCTTAGGCAGGGGAGTGACAGATACGCAGTATTTT. This translates into CASSSLGRGVTDTQYF. Based on the CDR3 plus reference TRBV19 and TRBJ2-3, the full variable domain is DGGITQSPKYLFRKEGQNVTLSCEQNLNHDAMYWYRQDPGQGLRLIYYSQIVNDFQKGDIAEGYSVSREKKESFPLTVTSAQKNPTAFYLCASSSLGRGVTDTQYFGPGTRLTVL.

V is TRBV30 and J is TRBJ2-5; tentative D call: TRBD1 (6 bases). Trimming stripped 0 bases from V and 2 bases from J, with 13 bases between. The CDR3 consists of 15 residues. Per the germline V gene, CDR1 is GTSNPN and CDR2 is SVGIG (reference sequence). CDR3 coding DNA: TGTGCCTGGAGTGTGCACCCGGGACAACAAGAGACCCAGTACTTC. It encodes CAWSVHPGQQETQYF.

The genes are TRBV7-6 and TRBJ2-1; 7 positions match TRBD1. Germline V gene sequence: CDR1 SGHVS, CDR2 FNYEAQ. The junction had 2 bases not matched to a gene; V was cut back by 5 bases and J by 4 bases. The CDR3 consists of 13 residues. CDR3: CASSQGQYNEQFF. The CDR3, as DNA: TGTGCCAGCAGCCAGGGACAGTACAATGAGCAGTTCTTC.

This clone was detected a few times. This chain uses TRBV6-5 with TRBJ2-2, with TRBD2 as a possible D gene (5 bases). The CDR3 contains 12 residues. Trimming cost V 4 bases and J 5 bases, with 5 bases left between them. Germline lookup yields CDR1 MNHEY and CDR2 SVGAGI. CDR3 protein: CASSWTTGELFF. CDR3 coding DNA: TGTGCCAGCAGTTGGACTACCGGGGAGCTGTTTTTT.

The V gene is TRBV9, the J gene TRBJ2-5; TRBD2 agrees at 8 bases. Germline V gene sequence: CDR1 SGDLS, CDR2 YYNGEE. The CDR3 consists of 16 residues. The ends lost 0 bases at V and 4 bases at J; junction bases unmatched: 8. CDR3 in DNA: TGTGCCAGCAGCGTAGGGGGGGTTCGGGGGGGAGAGACCCAGTACTTC. This translates into CASSVGGVRGGETQYF.

This clone appeared a few times. The rearrangement joins TRBV7-2 to TRBJ1-1; 9 bases match TRBD1. V dropped 5 bases and J dropped 0; count of bases not matched to a gene: 13. Germline values: CDR1 SGHTA, CDR2 FQGNSA. This CDR3 has 18 amino acids. CDR3 in amino acids: CASSLFSGTGSLNTEAFF. The CDR3 nucleotides read TGTGCCAGCAGCCTATTTTCCGGGACAGGGTCCCTGAACACTGAAGCTTTCTTT.

This clone appeared a few times. The rearrangement joins TRBV27 to TRBJ2-1; TRBD2 aligns across 12 bases. This CDR3 has 15 amino acids. Trimming at V came to 5 bases and at J to 3 bases, leaving 2 bases not matched to a gene. Per the germline V gene, CDR1 is MNHEY and CDR2 is SMNVEV (reference sequence). Here the CDR3 DNA reads TGTGCCAGCAGTCGGACTAGCGGGGACTACAATGAGCAGTTCTTC. It encodes CASSRTSGDYNEQFF.

V usage is TRBV7-2 and J usage is TRBJ2-5; 9 nucleotides align to TRBD1. The DNA end favors TRBJ2-7, so the J call may be wrong. This CDR3 contains 14 residues. Germline V gene sequence: CDR1 SGHTA, CDR2 FQGNSA. The CDR3 DNA reads as TGTGCCAGCAGAGCACAGGGGGCGCGAAACGAGCAGTACTTC. Its translation is CASRAQGARNEQYF.

This sequence joins TRBV5-1 and TRBJ2-1; D may be TRBD2 (5 bases). This CDR3 has 13 residues. The germline CDR1 and CDR2 sequences are SGHRS and YFSETQ. The germline V and J ends were trimmed by 3 bases and 8 bases, with 12 bases remaining between them. CDR3 sequence: CASSSVGVDEQFF. CDR3 coding DNA: TGCGCCAGCAGCTCGGTGGGAGTAGATGAGCAGTTCTTC.

The V gene is TRBV19, the J gene TRBJ2-7, with 8 positions matching TRBD1. There are 14 residues in the CDR3. Germline CDR1 is LNHDA and CDR2 is SQIVND (reference sequence). With 4 bases clipped from V and 6 bases from J, the junction kept 8 bases outside the gene matches. The DNA for the CDR3 is TGTGCCAGTAGTACAGGACAGGGTATGATCGAGCAGTACTTC. Translation: CASSTGQGMIEQYF.

V and J are TRBV7-9 and TRBJ1-3; 8 nucleotides match TRBD1. This CDR3 is built from 15 residues. The J segment lost 4 bases and the V segment lost 5 bases, leaving 7 bases of the junction unmatched. Per the germline V gene, CDR1 is SEHNR and CDR2 is FQNEAQ (reference sequence). For the CDR3, the DNA is TGTGCCAGCAGCGCTCCGGACAGGGACGGAAACACCATATATTTT. Its protein is CASSAPDRDGNTIYF.

V is TRBV19 and J is TRBJ1-1; D is perhaps TRBD1 (6 bases). V dropped 3 bases and J dropped 5 bases, with 19 bases sitting between them. Germline V CDR1 and CDR2: LNHDA, SQIVND (reference sequence). The CDR3 sequence is 16 residues long. The CDR3 sequence is CASSILRGAGETEAFF. The CDR3 region has the DNA TGTGCCAGTAGTATCCTACGTGGGGCAGGGGAGACTGAAGCTTTCTTT.

The V and J genes are TRBV9 and TRBJ1-3, with D possibly TRBD1 on 5 matching bases. Germline V gene lookup returns CDR1 SGDLS and CDR2 YYNGEE. V gave up 0 bases and J gave up 0 bases, with 7 bases separating them. The CDR3 loop spans 15 amino acids. CDR3 loop: CASSVDRFSGNTIYF. DNA of the CDR3: TGTGCCAGCAGCGTAGACAGGTTCTCTGGAAACACCATATATTTT.

The chain combines TRBV6-5 with TRBJ2-5, with D possibly being TRBD1 (5 bases). From germline, CDR1 is MNHEY and CDR2 SVGAGI. CDR3 length equals 12 residues. V gave up 8 bases and J gave up 3 bases, with 10 bases separating them. CDR3 nucleotides: TGTGCCAGCTGGGGCAGCGAAGAGACCCAGTACTTC. The encoded protein is CASWGSEETQYF.

The chain uses TRBV28 and TRBJ2-7; tentative D call: TRBD1 (6 bases). Germline V gene data show CDR1 as MDHEN and CDR2 as SYDVKM. The CDR3 totals 14 residues. V was trimmed by 5 bases and J by 3 bases, leaving 14 bases between them. The CDR3 DNA sequence: TGTGCCAGCAGTCCTCTCCCGGACAGCTACGAGCAGTACTTC. Its protein product is CASSPLPDSYEQYF.